The 18 T cell receptor beta chains presented below share a single source sample, sequenced in a study of identical twins (dated by TCRdb to 2016 to 2017). The protocol used for the library was 5' RACE. Reads for this sample came from an Illumina HiSeq 2000. TCRdb applied fastp at Q25 and MiXCR to the public reads, then kept only in-frame beta chains. CDR3 protein duplicates are merged, each entry listing the most common genes and DNA. Counted in this sample were about 530,000 distinct CDR3 sequences; approximately 20% of them appeared once. Together, the top ten hold about 0.5% of the sample. These sequences were also reported in another study, on yellow fever vaccine responses in identical twins.

Source material: CD4+ T cells sorted from blood. These receptors were collected from a woman aged 18-29 years in good health.

The sample holds many counts of this clonotype. CDR3 protein: CASSLIQRTGELFF. CDR3 bases: TGTGCCAGCAGCCTGATACAGAGAACCGGGGAGCTGTTTTTT. V is TRBV7-9 and J is TRBJ2-2; D uncertain. Trimming stripped 5 bases from V and 5 bases from J, with 12 bases between. CDR1 is SEHNR and CDR2 is FQNEAQ in the germline V gene (reference sequence). This CDR3 spans 14 amino acids. The full variable domain, completed using reference TRBV7-9 and TRBJ2-2, is DTGVSQNPRHKITKRGQNVTFRCDPISEHNRLYWYRQTLGQGPEFLTYFQNEAQLEKSRLLSDRFSAERPKGSFSTLEIQRTEQGDSAMYLCASSLIQRTGELFFGEGSRLTVL.

The chain carries TRBV20-1 and TRBJ1-6, with no clear D. V shed 0 bases and J shed 10 bases, with 13 bases lying between them. The V gene's germline CDR1 is DFQATT and CDR2 SNEGSKA (reference sequence). This CDR3 contains 14 residues. CDR3 amino acids: CSAREGALGSPLHF. The CDR3 bases are TGCAGTGCTAGAGAGGGAGCTTTGGGGTCACCCCTCCACTTT.

The chain recombines TRBV5-1 with TRBJ1-2; no clear D. Trimming took off 0 bases at V and 4 bases at J, with 13 bases between the two ends. Germline V lookup: CDR1 SGHRS, CDR2 YFSETQ. The CDR3 runs 15 residues. The CDR3 sequence: CASSLEARRFYGYTF. The CDR3 region has the DNA TGCGCCAGCAGCTTGGAGGCAAGAAGGTTCTATGGCTACACCTTC.

This clonotype has only a few counts. This chain joins TRBV15 and TRBJ2-6; weak D call: TRBD1 (6 bases). The CDR3 spans 17 residues. V lost 3 bases, J lost 2 bases, and 14 bases lay in between. Germline CDR1 reads LNHNV; CDR2 reads YYDKDF (reference sequence). CDR3 sequence: CATSSYIQGTGANVLTF. CDR3 sequence (DNA): TGTGCCACCAGCAGTTACATTCAGGGGACTGGGGCCAACGTCCTGACTTTC.

This clonotype was detected a few times. The V and J genes are TRBV14 and TRBJ1-1; D is unclear. The V gene lost 0 bases and the J gene lost 7 bases, with 12 bases spanning the gap. From germline, CDR1 is SGHDN and CDR2 FVKESK. This CDR3 spans 14 amino acids. CDR3 in DNA: TGTGCCAGCAGCCAAGATTTGGTAGAGATTGAAGCTTTCTTT. This codes for CASSQDLVEIEAFF.

This chain connects TRBV12-3 or TRBV12-4 to TRBJ2-3, with 11 bases matching TRBD2. This CDR3 contains 15 residues. V dropped 4 bases and J dropped 6; count of bases not matched to a gene: 6. The CDR3 coding sequence is TGTGCCAGCAGTTCTAGCGGGAGGATCTCGGATACGCAGTATTTT. Amino acids: CASSSSGRISDTQYF.

V gene TRBV6-1 combines with J gene TRBJ2-7; possible D gene TRBD2, 6 bases. The germline V gene encodes CDR1 MNHNS and CDR2 SASEGT. The germline V and J ends were trimmed by 10 bases and 4 bases, with 20 bases remaining between them. This CDR3 has 14 amino acids. This CDR3 is CAIDGSDRIYEQYV. The CDR3 DNA reads TGTGCCATAGACGGGAGCGACAGAATTTACGAGCAGTACGTC.

The chain has TRBV19 and TRBJ2-5; 11 nucleotides align to TRBD2. CDR3 size: 17 residues. V was pared by 0 bases and J by 4 bases, with 7 bases of the junction left unmatched. Germline CDR1 reads LNHDA; CDR2 reads SQIVND (reference sequence). The DNA of the CDR3 is TGTGCCAGTAGTATAGAGACGGGGCTAGCGGGAGGAGAGACCCAGTACTTC. It codes for CASSIETGLAGGETQYF.

This clonotype was detected only a few times. The V call is TRBV27, the J call TRBJ2-4; 8 bases are shared with TRBD1. Trimming cost V 2 bases and J 8 bases; bases outside gene matches: 8. The germline CDR1 and CDR2 sequences are MNHEY and SMNVEV (reference sequence). The CDR3 runs to 15 residues. The CDR3 loop is CASSLLGQGADIQYF. CDR3 DNA sequence: TGTGCCAGCAGTTTACTCGGGCAGGGGGCGGACATTCAGTACTTC.

This chain links TRBV6-5 with TRBJ1-5, with TRBD1 identical over 8 bases. The CDR3 loop spans 16 amino acids. Germline V gene lookup returns CDR1 MNHEY and CDR2 SVGAGI. V trimming: 6 bases; J trimming: 7 bases; junction bases outside the gene matches: 14. CDR3 sequence: CASRLRGRGLGQPQHF. The CDR3 region has the DNA TGTGCCAGCAGGTTACGGGGCAGGGGGCTGGGACAGCCCCAGCATTTT.

This rearrangement joins TRBV20-1 to TRBJ2-5, with D tentatively TRBD1 (6 bases). This CDR3 contains 14 residues. Looked up from germline, CDR1 is DFQATT and CDR2 is SNEGSKA (reference sequence). V lost 3 bases and J 4 bases, leaving 15 bases between the germline ends. The CDR3 nucleotides are TGCAGTGCTAGTGGAAAGGGGGATGGAGAGACCCAGTACTTC. Protein: CSASGKGDGETQYF.

This clonotype has only a few counts. This sequence joins TRBV5-5 and TRBJ1-1, with 9 positions matching TRBD1. Germline CDR1 SGHKS, CDR2 YYEKEE (reference sequence). The CDR3 sequence is 14 residues long. J lost 1 base, V lost 6 bases, and 4 bases had no gene match. The CDR3 loop reads CASNVQGANTEAFF. The CDR3 DNA reads as TGTGCCAGCAACGTACAGGGGGCGAACACTGAAGCTTTCTTT.

The chain links TRBV20-1 to TRBJ1-2, with no clear D. Germline CDR1 and CDR2: DFQATT and SNEGSKA (reference sequence). This CDR3 has 13 residues. Trimming took off 6 bases at V and 0 bases at J, with 11 bases between the two ends. The CDR3 reads CSAPDIANYGYTF. In DNA, the CDR3 is TGCAGTGCCCCTGACATAGCTAACTATGGCTACACCTTC.

A few counts support this clonotype. The chain employs TRBV20-1 and TRBJ2-4; the D gene is possibly TRBD2 (5 bases). The V gene's germline CDR1 is DFQATT and CDR2 SNEGSKA (reference sequence). V was clipped by 0 bases and J by 7 bases, with 16 bases between them. The CDR3 covers 15 residues. CDR3: CSARDPGKGQNIQYF. The DNA for the CDR3 is TGCAGTGCTAGAGATCCCGGGAAGGGCCAGAACATTCAGTACTTC.

This sequence joins TRBV3-1 and TRBJ2-7; D call uncertain. Germline lookup yields CDR1 LGHDT and CDR2 YNNKEL (reference sequence). V was clipped by 4 bases and J by 2 bases, with 15 bases between them. This CDR3 spans 15 amino acids. CDR3 residues: CASSPRWVPTYEQYF. The CDR3 nucleotides read TGTGCCAGCAGCCCCCGGTGGGTACCCACCTACGAGCAGTACTTC.

This clonotype was found a few times. The chain recombines TRBV3-1 with TRBJ2-2, with no clear D. The CDR3 is 13 residues long. With 1 base removed from V and 6 bases from J, the gap between germline ends came to 6 bases. The germline V gene has CDR1 LGHDT and CDR2 YNNKEL (reference sequence). The CDR3 DNA follows: TGTGCCAGCAGCCAAGTGGTTGCCGGGGAGCTGTTTTTT. This gives the protein CASSQVVAGELFF.

The rearrangement joins TRBV4-2 to TRBJ2-3, with D maybe TRBD2 (7 bases). Germline CDR1 LGHNA, CDR2 YNFKEQ. There are 16 residues in the CDR3. Trimming took off 2 bases at V and 9 bases at J, with 21 bases between the two ends. CDR3 bases: TGTGCCAGCAGCCAAACAGGGACTACTCAGACTGGAACGCAGTATTTT. It specifies CASSQTGTTQTGTQYF.

This chain uses TRBV10-3 with TRBJ2-7; D might be TRBD1 (5 bases). CDR3 length: 13 residues. Trimming took 5 bases from V and 3 from J, leaving 11 bases between them. Germline-derived CDR1 and CDR2 are ENHRY and SYGVKD. The CDR3 coding sequence is TGTGCCATCAGTACGGACATAAACTACGAGCAGTACTTC. Protein product: CAISTDINYEQYF.